Sequencing of this TCR beta chain was carried out in a study of OX40 agonist ivuxolimab in advanced cancers. Germline V gives CDR1 SEHNR, CDR2 FQNEAQ (reference sequence). V lost 0 bases to trimming and J lost 0 bases; unmatched junction nucleotides: 10. The CDR3 runs 19 residues. Sequencing used immunoSEQ multiplex PCR; TCRdb keeps in-frame clones, though not all of them. The data contain about 70,000 clones, around nine tenths of them singletons. Sequences were derived from CD4+ or CD8+ T cells sorted from blood, sampled in a trial of the OX40 agonist ivuxolimab. The sequence was obtained from an adult with an advanced solid tumor such as melanoma, head and neck, liver or kidney cancer. The genes are TRBV7-9 and TRBJ2-5; 10 bases are shared with TRBD2. The CDR3 coding sequence is TGTGCCAGCAGCTTAGCGAGAGGAAGCGGGGGGGGTGACCAAGAGACCCAGTACTTC. Protein product: CASSLARGSGGGDQETQYF. The whole variable domain, remainder taken from reference TRBV7-9 and TRBJ2-5, is DTGVSQNPRHKITKRGQNVTFRCDPISEHNRLYWYRQTLGQGPEFLTYFQNEAQLEKSRLLSDRFSAERPKGSFSTLEIQRTEQGDSAMYLCASSLARGSGGGDQETQYFGPGTRLLVL.